This T cell receptor (beta chain) was found in a study of graft-versus-host responses after intestinal transplantation. Study in general: The transplants performed in recipients were multivisceral, liver-intestinal, or isolated intestinal. All of the recipients had induction that used anti-thymocyte globulin, then tacrolimus and steroids for around three years.

CDR1 and CDR2 from the germline V gene are SGHDT and YYEEEE. Trimming left V 1 base short and J 6 bases short, with 20 bases between. The CDR3 totals 16 residues. This table comes from immunoSEQ multiplex PCR, and its TCRdb copy is limited to in-frame clones, with some not included. The sample records about 57,000 clones, around nine tenths being singletons. Points from the study as a whole: Early HvG declines after transplant were associated with peak circulating GvH clone levels.

For this clone: What it recognizes is unknown.

This sequence was found in a human patient who received an intestinal transplant, so some T cells may come from the graft donor. The material was PBMCs, obtained 26 days after transplant. The rearrangement joins TRBV5-6 to TRBJ2-7; a possible D gene is TRBD1 (5 bases). The CDR3 reads CASSLPSRGREGEQYF. The CDR3 DNA follows: TGTGCCAGCAGCTTGCCATCACGAGGCAGGGAAGGCGAGCAGTACTTC.